This is a list of T cell receptor beta chains from one sample in a study of blood T cell repertoires in COVID-19. Generated by immunoSEQ multiplex PCR, the TCRdb table keeps only in-frame clones and is missing some. The repertoire consists of approximately 300,000 clones, with more than 75% occurring once and the leading ten covering 3.5% to 4.5%. The sequenced sample consisted of PBMCs or T cells enriched from blood (not recorded which). These receptor sequences come from a man between 25 and 39 years old who had recovered from COVID-19. The conserved cysteine and the conserved F or W are not part of the CDR3 here. Clone size is not always given. Where it is, it says once, few, many or a class for expanded clones.

>NA|TRBV18
ASSPGTAYFYSNQPQH
>NA|TRBV12-3/TRBV12-4
ASTWGTEQF
>NA|TRBV11-3
ASSPPGLGYGYT
>NA|TRBV6-5
ASSYGGLDNSPLH
>NA|TRBV7-8
ASSLGVVAGAHEQF
>NA|TRBV19
ASSIGVRGRNQPQH
>once|TRBV5-8
ASSVVQGETDTQY
>NA|TRBV30
AWSPFGGVGETQY
>NA|TRBV19
ASSLQGFQETQY
>NA|TRBV12-3/TRBV12-4
ASSPYRGGYT
>NA|TRBV30
AWTDRATEAF
>NA|TRBV30
AWSMERNSPLH
>many|TRBV3-1/TRBV3-2
ASSQEGGMPKNIQY
>NA|TRBV6-2/TRBV6-3
ASSYSRGDGNEQF
>NA|TRBV2
ASILAGKFYEQY
>once|TRBV2
ASTSGGKNTGELF
>NA|TRBV19
ASSLPGQASSYGYT
>NA|TRBV5-5
ASSQLFRTEAF
>NA|TRBV5-1
ASSLTGEAGNTIY
>once|TRBV3-1/TRBV3-2
ASSPLVGNSPLH
>NA|TRBV5-4
ASSLGLAGGTDTQY
>NA|TRBV12-3/TRBV12-4
ASSEWSGTQY
>NA|TRBV6-1
ASSERQGDSITYGYT
>once|TRBV5-1
ASSLSSSSSTDTQY
>NA|TRBV5-6
ASLVGQRTEAF
>NA|TRBV14
ASSIATGKLF
>NA|TRBV11-2
ASSLVTGGPTEAF
>NA|TRBV28
ASTFPRGDNQPQH
>NA|TRBV5-6
ASSFTPPFSGTDTQY
>NA|TRBV12-3/TRBV12-4
ASRVAGGGEQY
>NA|TRBV14
ASSLGLAAETYEQY
>NA|TRBV5-5
ASSLVGTGSYQPQH
>NA|TRBV11-2
ASSSPTSGHKVYEQY
>NA|TRBV5-1
ASSLQGDADTQY
>once|TRBV5-1
ASSPGTGTLEQY
>NA|TRBV6-6
ASSYEGARGNTIY
>few|TRBV6-5
ASSTWTESNEKLF
>NA|TRBV19
ASSTQGYNEQF
>NA|TRBV7-8
ASSPGGGQYGYT
>NA|TRBV6-1
ASSEGLWTSVTYEQY
>once|TRBV9
ASSVEGQAIYGYT
>NA|TRBV7-6
ASSLTKTTDTQY
>NA|TRBV15
ATSRAQGNRLVTEAF
>NA|TRBV11-2
ASSLDPGREPEKLF
>NA|TRBV28
ASSSPGLNTEAF
>NA|TRBV6-5
ASSQPSYQGGTQY
>NA|TRBV19
ASSRRYEKLF
>NA|TRBV28
ASSFTGGNTIY
>NA|TRBV5-8
ASSLAVLASPPGANVLT
>NA|TRBV11-3
ASSSTPSQGIFYGYT